Following are 10 T cell receptor beta chains from one sample sequenced in a study of shared clonotypes between healthy human individuals. The method was immunoSEQ multiplex PCR; TCRdb's version includes in-frame clones alone and lacks a portion of them. Of approximately 530,000 clones in the sample, 95% to 96% were seen once. The sequenced sample consisted of naive CD4+ T cells sorted from blood. Subset in this sample: CD45RA+ positively selected. Receptors were obtained from a woman aged 30 to 39 in good health.

This clone was observed once. The chain uses TRBV5-1 and TRBJ2-7, with TRBD1 matching 10 bases. This CDR3 region has 15 residues. V trimming: 5 bases; J trimming: 2 bases; junction bases outside the gene matches: 7. Germline CDR1 SGHRS, CDR2 YFSETQ. The CDR3 DNA follows: TGCGCCAGCAGTTGGGGAGGGACAGGGGCCTACGAGCAGTACTTC. Translating gives CASSWGGTGAYEQYF.

The chain employs TRBV25-1 and TRBJ2-1; D is unresolved. CDR1 and CDR2 (germline): MGHDK, SYGVNS. The CDR3 totals 14 residues. V was clipped by 9 bases and J by 2 bases, with 14 bases between them. As DNA, the CDR3 is TGTGCCAGGGTCGGGCAGGTTCCCTACAATGAGCAGTTCTTC. Translation: CARVGQVPYNEQFF. The variable domain in full, completed from reference TRBV25-1 and TRBJ2-1, reads EADIYQTPRYLVIGTGKKITLECSQTMGHDKMYWYQQDPGMELHLIHYSYGVNSTEKGDLSSESTVSRIRTEHFPLTLESARPSHTSQYLCARVGQVPYNEQFFGPGTRLTVL.

The rearrangement uses TRBV4-2 and TRBJ2-1; D uncertain. V was trimmed by 6 bases and J by 10 bases, leaving 16 bases between them. There are 13 residues in the CDR3. The germline gives CDR1 LGHNA, CDR2 YNFKEQ. In DNA form, the CDR3 reads TGTGCCAGCAGTCACCTCGAAGGTGGAGAGCAGTTCTTC. This gives the protein CASSHLEGGEQFF.

This chain links TRBV18 with TRBJ2-7; D possibly corresponds to TRBD2 (6 bases). Trimming stripped 6 bases from V and 3 bases from J, with 12 bases between. The CDR3 sequence is 13 residues long. Looked up from germline, CDR1 is KGHSH and CDR2 is LQKENI. The CDR3 region has the DNA TGTGCCAGCTCGATAGAGGAGGGCTACGAGCAGTACTTC. This translates into CASSIEEGYEQYF.

This clone was recorded only once. This rearrangement joins TRBV5-1 to TRBJ1-1; 8 nucleotides align to TRBD1. The junction had 6 bases not matched to a gene; V was cut back by 4 bases and J by 4 bases. The CDR3 covers 14 residues. Germline V gene data show CDR1 as SGHRS and CDR2 as YFSETQ. DNA for the CDR3: TGCGCCAGCAGCGGAACAGGGGGTAGCACTGAAGCTTTCTTT. Protein sequence: CASSGTGGSTEAFF.

The rearrangement uses TRBV9 and TRBJ2-2, with D possibly being TRBD1 (5 bases). Germline V gene data show CDR1 as SGDLS and CDR2 as YYNGEE. V was clipped by 2 bases and J by 4 bases, with 9 bases between them. This CDR3 has 14 amino acids. CDR3 amino acids: CASSVDSFTGELFF. DNA of the CDR3: TGTGCCAGCAGCGTCGACAGCTTCACCGGGGAGCTGTTTTTT.

This chain connects TRBV25-1 to TRBJ1-5, with D perhaps TRBD1 (5 bases). The V and J ends lost 1 base and 4 bases respectively, with 14 bases between them. The CDR3 covers 16 residues. Germline V CDR1 and CDR2: MGHDK, SYGVNS. The CDR3 DNA sequence: TGTGCCAGCAGTGAATCCGACAGTTTATGGAATCAGCCCCAGCATTTT. It is translated as CASSESDSLWNQPQHF.

This clone was seen only once. CDR3 DNA sequence: TGTGCCAGCAGTCGACAGGGTTCAGTTTTCACCGGGGAGCTGTTTTTT. Its protein is CASSRQGSVFTGELFF. The V and J genes are TRBV28 and TRBJ2-2; 7 nucleotides line up with TRBD1. Germline V gene data show CDR1 as MDHEN and CDR2 as SYDVKM. The CDR3 spans 16 residues. The J segment lost 4 bases and the V segment lost 5 bases, leaving 10 bases of the junction unmatched. The full variable domain, with the rest looked up from reference TRBV28 and TRBJ2-2, is DVKVTQSSRYLVKRTGEKVFLECVQDMDHENMFWYRQDPGLGLRLIYFSYDVKMKEKGDIPEGYSVSREKKERFSLILESASTNQTSMYLCASSRQGSVFTGELFFGEGSRLTVL.

This chain connects TRBV18 to TRBJ1-2; D perhaps matches TRBD1 (6 bases). The CDR3 is 17 amino acids. Germline V gene lookup returns CDR1 KGHSH and CDR2 LQKENI. V gave up 2 bases and J gave up 5 bases, with 21 bases separating them. CDR3 amino acids: CASSPSQGTTVSYGYTF. The CDR3 nucleotides read TGTGCCAGCTCACCATCTCAGGGGACAACCGTTTCTTATGGCTACACCTTC.

The chain links TRBV25-1 to TRBJ1-2; the D gene is possibly TRBD1 (6 bases). Between the trimmed V and J ends, which lost 2 bases and 1 base, there was a span of 11 bases. The CDR3 runs 15 residues. Germline assignment: CDR1 MGHDK and CDR2 SYGVNS. The CDR3 is CASSEGGQINYGYTF. DNA of the CDR3: TGTGCCAGCAGTGAAGGAGGACAGATTAACTATGGCTACACCTTC.